Described below is a single TCR beta chain sequence and its context. The CDR3 totals 11 residues. V lost 6 bases and J 10 bases, leaving 12 bases between the germline ends. Germline V gene data show CDR1 as MNHNS and CDR2 as SASEGT. Using immunoSEQ multiplex PCR, the repertoire was profiled, and TCRdb retains in-frame clones only, with some absent. Among some 90,000 clones listed, roughly 96% were seen once. This record comes from a study of cytomegalovirus exposure and HLA in healthy donors. The gene calls are TRBV6-1 and TRBJ1-1; D remains ambiguous. The source of this sequence is a man younger than 35 in good health and CMV-seronegative. What was sequenced was PBMCs. CDR3 bases: TGTGCCAGCAGGGATGAACGGGTAGCTTTCTTT. It codes for CASRDERVAFF.